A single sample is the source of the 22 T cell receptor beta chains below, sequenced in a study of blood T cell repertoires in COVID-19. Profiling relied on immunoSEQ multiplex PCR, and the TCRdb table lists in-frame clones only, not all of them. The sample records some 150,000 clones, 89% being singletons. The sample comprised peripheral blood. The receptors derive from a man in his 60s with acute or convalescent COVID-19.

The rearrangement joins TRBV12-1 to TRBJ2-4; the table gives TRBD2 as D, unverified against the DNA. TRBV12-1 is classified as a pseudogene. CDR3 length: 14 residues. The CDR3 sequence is CASSFAREGNIQYF. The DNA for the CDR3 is TGTGCCAGCAGCTTTGCGCGAGAGGGAAACATTCAGTACTTC.

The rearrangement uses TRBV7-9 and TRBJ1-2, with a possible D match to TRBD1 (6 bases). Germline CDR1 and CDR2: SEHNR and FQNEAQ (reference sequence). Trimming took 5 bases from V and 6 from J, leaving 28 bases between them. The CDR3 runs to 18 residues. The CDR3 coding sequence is TGTGCCAGCAGCCTAACCTCCAAGGGCGGTTCAGGGGCGAATGGCTACACCTTC. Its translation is CASSLTSKGGSGANGYTF.

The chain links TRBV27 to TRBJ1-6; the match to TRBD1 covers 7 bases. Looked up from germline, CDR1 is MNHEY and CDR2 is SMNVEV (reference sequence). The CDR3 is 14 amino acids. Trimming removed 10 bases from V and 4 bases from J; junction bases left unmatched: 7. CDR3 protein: CATGVGQYNSPLHF. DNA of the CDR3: TGTGCCACAGGGGTGGGACAGTATAATTCACCCCTCCACTTT.

The CDR3 loop is CASRPGTSTEAFF. The CDR3 DNA is TGTGCCAGCAGACCCGGGACATCCACTGAAGCTTTCTTT. The gene calls are TRBV12-3 or TRBV12-4 and TRBJ1-1; weak D call: TRBD1 (6 bases). V was pared by 6 bases and J by 4 bases, with 12 bases between. The CDR3 consists of 13 residues.

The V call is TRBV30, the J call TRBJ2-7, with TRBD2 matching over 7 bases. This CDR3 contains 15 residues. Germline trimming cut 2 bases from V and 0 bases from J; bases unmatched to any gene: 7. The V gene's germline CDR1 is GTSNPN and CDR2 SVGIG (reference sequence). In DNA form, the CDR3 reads TGTGCCTGGAGTCCGTTGCGGGGGAGCTCCTACGAGCAGTACTTC. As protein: CAWSPLRGSSYEQYF.

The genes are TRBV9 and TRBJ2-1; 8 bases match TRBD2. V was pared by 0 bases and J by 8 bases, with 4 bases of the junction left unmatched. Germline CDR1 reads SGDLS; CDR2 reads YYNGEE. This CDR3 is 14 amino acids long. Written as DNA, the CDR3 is TGTGCCAGCAGCGTAGTGAGCGGGGGAGATGAGCAGTTCTTC. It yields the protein CASSVVSGGDEQFF.

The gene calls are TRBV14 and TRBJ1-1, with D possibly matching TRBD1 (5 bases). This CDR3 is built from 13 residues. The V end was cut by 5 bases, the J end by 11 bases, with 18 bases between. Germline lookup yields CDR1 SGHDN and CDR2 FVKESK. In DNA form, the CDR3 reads TGTGCCAGCAGCGACCGACAGAACTTTTACGCTTTCTTT. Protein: CASSDRQNFYAFF.

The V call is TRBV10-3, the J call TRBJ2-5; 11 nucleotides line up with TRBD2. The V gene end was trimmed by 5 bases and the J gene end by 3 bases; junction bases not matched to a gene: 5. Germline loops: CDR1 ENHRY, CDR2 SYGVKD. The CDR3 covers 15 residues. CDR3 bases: TGTGCCATCAGTTCTCCGGGACTAGCGGAAGAGACCCAGTACTTC. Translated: CAISSPGLAEETQYF.

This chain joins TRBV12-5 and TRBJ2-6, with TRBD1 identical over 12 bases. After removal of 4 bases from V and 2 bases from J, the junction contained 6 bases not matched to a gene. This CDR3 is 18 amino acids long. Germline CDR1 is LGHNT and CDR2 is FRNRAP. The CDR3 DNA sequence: TGTGCTAGTGGTTCCCTGGGACAGGGGGCCACTGGGGCCAACGTCCTGACTTTC. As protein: CASGSLGQGATGANVLTF.

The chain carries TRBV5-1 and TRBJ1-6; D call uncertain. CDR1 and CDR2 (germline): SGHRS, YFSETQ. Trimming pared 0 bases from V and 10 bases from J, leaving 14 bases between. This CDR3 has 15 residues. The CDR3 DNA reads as TGCGCCAGCAGCTTGGCACAGACCCAGAGATCACCCCTCCACTTT. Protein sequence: CASSLAQTQRSPLHF.

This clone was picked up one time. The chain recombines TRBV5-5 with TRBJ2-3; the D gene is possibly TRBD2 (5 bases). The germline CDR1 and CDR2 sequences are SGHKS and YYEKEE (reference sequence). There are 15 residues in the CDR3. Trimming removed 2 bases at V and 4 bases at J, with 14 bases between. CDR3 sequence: CASSFLLFGADTQYF. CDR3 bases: TGTGCCAGCAGCTTTCTTTTATTCGGGGCAGATACGCAGTATTTT.

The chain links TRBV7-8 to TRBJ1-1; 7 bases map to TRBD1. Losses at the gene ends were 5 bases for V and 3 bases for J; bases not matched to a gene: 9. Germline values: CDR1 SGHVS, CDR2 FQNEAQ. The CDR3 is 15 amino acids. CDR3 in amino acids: CASSPRRGLDTEAFF. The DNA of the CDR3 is TGTGCCAGCAGCCCGCGGAGGGGGCTGGACACTGAAGCTTTCTTT.

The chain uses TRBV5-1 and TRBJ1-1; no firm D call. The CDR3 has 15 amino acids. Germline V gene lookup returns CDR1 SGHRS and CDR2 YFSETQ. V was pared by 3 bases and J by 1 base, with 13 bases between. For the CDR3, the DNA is TGCGCCAGCAGCTGGGAGTCCGGTAGGAACACTGAAGCTTTCTTT. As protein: CASSWESGRNTEAFF.

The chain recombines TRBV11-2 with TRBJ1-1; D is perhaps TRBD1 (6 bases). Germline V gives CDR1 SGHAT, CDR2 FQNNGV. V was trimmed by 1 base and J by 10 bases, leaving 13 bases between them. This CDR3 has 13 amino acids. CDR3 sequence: CASSLGGTKRAFF. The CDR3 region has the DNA TGTGCCAGCAGCTTAGGAGGGACAAAGAGAGCTTTCTTT.

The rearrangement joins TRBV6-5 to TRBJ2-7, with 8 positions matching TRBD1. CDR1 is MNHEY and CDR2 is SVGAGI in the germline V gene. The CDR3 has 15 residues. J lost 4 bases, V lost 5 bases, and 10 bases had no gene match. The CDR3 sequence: CASSLFGQGAYEQYF. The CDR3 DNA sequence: TGTGCCAGCAGTCTCTTCGGGCAGGGGGCTTACGAGCAGTACTTC.

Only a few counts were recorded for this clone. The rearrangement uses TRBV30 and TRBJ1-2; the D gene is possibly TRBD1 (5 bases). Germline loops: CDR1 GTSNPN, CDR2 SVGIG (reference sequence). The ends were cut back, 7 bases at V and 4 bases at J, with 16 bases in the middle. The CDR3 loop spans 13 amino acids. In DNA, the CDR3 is TGTGCCTATAAAACGACAGCCGTCTATGGCTACACCTTC. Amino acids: CAYKTTAVYGYTF.

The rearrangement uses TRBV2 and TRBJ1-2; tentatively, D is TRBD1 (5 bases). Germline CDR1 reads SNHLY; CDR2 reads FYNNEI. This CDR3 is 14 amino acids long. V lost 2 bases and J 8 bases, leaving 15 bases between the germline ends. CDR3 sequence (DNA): TGTGCCAGCAGTGAAATGGGACTAGGGGACGGCTACACCTTC. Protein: CASSEMGLGDGYTF.

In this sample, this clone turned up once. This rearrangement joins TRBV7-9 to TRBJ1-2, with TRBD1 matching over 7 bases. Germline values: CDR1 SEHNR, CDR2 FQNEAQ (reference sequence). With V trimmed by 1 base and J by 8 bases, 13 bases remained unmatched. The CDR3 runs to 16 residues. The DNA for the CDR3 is TGTGCCAGCAGCTTAGGATTCGACAGGGTGATAGGAGGCTACACCTTC. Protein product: CASSLGFDRVIGGYTF. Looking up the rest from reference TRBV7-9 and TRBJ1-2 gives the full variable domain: DTGVSQNPRHKITKRGQNVTFRCDPISEHNRLYWYRQTLGQGPEFLTYFQNEAQLEKSRLLSDRFSAERPKGSFSTLEIQRTEQGDSAMYLCASSLGFDRVIGGYTFGSGTRLTVV.

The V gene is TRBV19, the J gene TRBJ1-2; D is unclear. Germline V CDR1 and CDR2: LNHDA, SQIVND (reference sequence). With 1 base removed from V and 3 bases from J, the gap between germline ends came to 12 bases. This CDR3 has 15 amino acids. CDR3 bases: TGTGCCAGTAGTATAGCCCCACAGCCATACTATGGCTACACCTTC. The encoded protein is CASSIAPQPYYGYTF. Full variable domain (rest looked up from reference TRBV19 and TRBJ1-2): DGGITQSPKYLFRKEGQNVTLSCEQNLNHDAMYWYRQDPGQGLRLIYYSQIVNDFQKGDIAEGYSVSREKKESFPLTVTSAQKNPTAFYLCASSIAPQPYYGYTFGSGTRLTVV.

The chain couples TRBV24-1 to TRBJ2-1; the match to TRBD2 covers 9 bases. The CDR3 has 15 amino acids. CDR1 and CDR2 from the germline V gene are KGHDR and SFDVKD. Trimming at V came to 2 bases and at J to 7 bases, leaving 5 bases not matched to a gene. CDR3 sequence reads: CATSDSASGGNEQFF. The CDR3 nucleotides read TGTGCCACCAGTGATTCTGCCAGCGGGGGGAATGAGCAGTTCTTC.

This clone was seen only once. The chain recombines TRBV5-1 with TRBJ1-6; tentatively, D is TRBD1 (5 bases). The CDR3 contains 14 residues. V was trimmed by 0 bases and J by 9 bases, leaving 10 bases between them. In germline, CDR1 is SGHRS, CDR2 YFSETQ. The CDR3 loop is CASSLDRSRSPLHF. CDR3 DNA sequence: TGCGCCAGCAGCTTGGACAGGTCCCGTTCACCCCTCCACTTT.

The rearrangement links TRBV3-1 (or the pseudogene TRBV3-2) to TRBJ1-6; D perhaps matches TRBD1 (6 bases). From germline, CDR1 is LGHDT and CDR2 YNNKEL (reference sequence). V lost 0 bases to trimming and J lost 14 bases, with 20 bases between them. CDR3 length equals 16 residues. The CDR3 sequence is CASSQERGRGHITLHF. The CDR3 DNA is TGTGCCAGCAGCCAAGAACGAGGAAGGGGACATATAACCCTCCACTTT.